These 2 T cell receptor beta chains were all obtained from the same sample, sequenced in a study of identifying expanded T cells in peripheral blood. The repertoire was sequenced with immunoSEQ multiplex PCR; TCRdb's copy has only in-frame clones and lacks some. The table has about 83,000 clones, over 75% seen once; the top ten hold approximately 3%. Sequencing was performed on blood. The source is a person aged 18 to 70 in good health.

The J gene is TRBJ2-3, the V gene TRBV28; D is undetermined. The germline V gene encodes CDR1 MDHEN and CDR2 SYDVKM. The CDR3 consists of 12 residues. The ends were cut back, 2 bases at V and 6 bases at J, with 6 bases in the middle. The CDR3 region is CASSLVWDTQYF. The DNA for the CDR3 is TGTGCCAGCAGTTTAGTATGGGATACGCAGTATTTT. Complete variable domain (other parts from reference TRBV28 and TRBJ2-3): DVKVTQSSRYLVKRTGEKVFLECVQDMDHENMFWYRQDPGLGLRLIYFSYDVKMKEKGDIPEGYSVSREKKERFSLILESASTNQTSMYLCASSLVWDTQYFGPGTRLTVL.

The chain recombines TRBV19 with TRBJ1-3, with D unclear. Looked up from germline, CDR1 is LNHDA and CDR2 is SQIVND (reference sequence). V shed 3 bases and J shed 0 bases, with 12 bases lying between them. The CDR3 is 16 residues long. For the CDR3, the DNA is TGTGCCAGTAGTATCCGGACGGACCTCTCTGGAAACACCATATATTTT. Residues: CASSIRTDLSGNTIYF.